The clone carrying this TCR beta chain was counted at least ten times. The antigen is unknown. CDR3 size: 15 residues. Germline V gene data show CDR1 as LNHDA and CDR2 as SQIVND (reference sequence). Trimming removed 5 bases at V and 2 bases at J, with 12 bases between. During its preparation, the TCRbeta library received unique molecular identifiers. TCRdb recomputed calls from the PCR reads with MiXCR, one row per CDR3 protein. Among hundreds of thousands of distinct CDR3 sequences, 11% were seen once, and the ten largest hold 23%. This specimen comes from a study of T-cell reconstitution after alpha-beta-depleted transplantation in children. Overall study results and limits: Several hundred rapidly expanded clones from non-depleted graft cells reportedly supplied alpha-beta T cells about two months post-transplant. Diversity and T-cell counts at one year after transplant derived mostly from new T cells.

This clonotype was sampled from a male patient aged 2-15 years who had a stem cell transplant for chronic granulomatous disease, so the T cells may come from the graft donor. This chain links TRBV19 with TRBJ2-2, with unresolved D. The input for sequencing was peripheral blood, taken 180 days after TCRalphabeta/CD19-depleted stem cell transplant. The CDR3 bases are TGTGCCAGTAGTTTCCAGCCTAAAAACACCGGGGAGCTGTTTTTT. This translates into CASSFQPKNTGELFF.